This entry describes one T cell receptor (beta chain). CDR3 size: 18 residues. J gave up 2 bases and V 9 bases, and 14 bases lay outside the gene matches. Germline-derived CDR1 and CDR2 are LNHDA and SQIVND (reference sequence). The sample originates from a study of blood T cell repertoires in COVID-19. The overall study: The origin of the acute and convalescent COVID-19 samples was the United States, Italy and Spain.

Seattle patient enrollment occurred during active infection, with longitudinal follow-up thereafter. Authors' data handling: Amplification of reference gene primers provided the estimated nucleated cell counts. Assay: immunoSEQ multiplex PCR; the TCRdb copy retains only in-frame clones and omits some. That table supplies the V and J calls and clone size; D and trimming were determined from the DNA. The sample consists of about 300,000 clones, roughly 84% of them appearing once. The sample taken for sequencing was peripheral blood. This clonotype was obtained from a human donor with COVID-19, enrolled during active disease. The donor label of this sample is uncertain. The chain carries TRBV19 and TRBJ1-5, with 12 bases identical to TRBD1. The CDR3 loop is CASTTGTGGDLGNQPQHF. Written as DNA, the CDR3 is TGTGCCAGCACTACCGGGACAGGGGGCGATTTGGGCAATCAGCCCCAGCATTTT.